This is a list of T cell receptor beta chains from one sample in a study of CD8+ T cells in alopecia areata. The data were produced by immunoSEQ multiplex PCR, yet TCRdb's version contains in-frame clones alone and is incomplete. Of tens of thousands of clones listed, approximately 61% are singletons. Sequencing used CD8+ T cells sorted from blood, obtained at week 0. Source of these receptors: a human donor with alopecia areata. Each CDR3 is given with its conserved first and last residue. Each record gives: clone size, V gene, J gene, D gene, CDR3 protein, CDR3 DNA. D genes are given only for firm matches. Part of the rows lack a size; the others show once, few, many or a class for expanded clones.

NA	TRBV30	TRBJ2-7	NA	CAWRGRVGEQYF	TGTGCCTGGAGAGGCAGGGTGGGCGAGCAGTACTTC
many	TRBV12-5	TRBJ2-3	TRBD2	CASGLVTQRGGRSTDTQYF	TGTGCTAGTGGTTTGGTAACCCAGCGGGGGGGCCGTAGCACAGATACGCAGTATTTT
few	TRBV7-2	TRBJ2-2	TRBD2	CASSLALAGHTGELFF	TGTGCCAGCAGCTTAGCACTAGCGGGTCACACCGGGGAGCTGTTTTTT
NA	TRBV5-1	TRBJ2-3	NA	CASSLPSQGRTDTQYF	TGCGCCAGCAGCTTACCGTCGCAGGGGCGCACAGATACGCAGTATTTT
NA	TRBV4-1	TRBJ2-1	NA	CASSQVFREQFF	TGCGCCAGCAGCCAAGTCTTTCGGGAGCAGTTCTTC
NA	TRBV27	TRBJ2-7	NA	CASSNGGSYEQYF	TGTGCCAGCAGTAACGGGGGCTCCTACGAGCAGTACTTC
NA	TRBV5-1	TRBJ2-7	TRBD2	CASSTSIAGDDEQYF	TGCGCCAGCAGCACGAGTATAGCGGGAGACGACGAGCAGTACTTC
few	TRBV9	TRBJ1-1	NA	CASSVVGASNTEAFF	TGTGCCAGCAGCGTAGTCGGGGCCTCGAACACTGAAGCTTTCTTT
NA	TRBV18	TRBJ1-2	NA	CASSPPPGSYGYTF	TGTGCCAGCTCACCACCCCCGGGGTCCTATGGCTACACCTTC
few	TRBV9	TRBJ1-1	NA	CASSVTTGNTEAFF	TGTGCCAGCAGCGTTACTACCGGGAACACTGAAGCTTTCTTT
NA	TRBV29-1	TRBJ2-5	TRBD1	CSVQGAGTQYF	TGCAGCGTACAGGGGGCCGGGACCCAGTACTTC
NA	TRBV30	TRBJ2-2	TRBD1	CAWSWEEDRGLRGGELFF	TGTGCCTGGAGTTGGGAAGAGGACAGGGGGTTGAGGGGCGGGGAGCTGTTTTTT
NA	TRBV5-1	TRBJ2-7	NA	CASSLGTDSYEQYF	TGCGCCAGCAGCCTTGGGACTGATTCCTACGAGCAGTACTTC
NA	TRBV28	TRBJ2-1	TRBD2	CASSLGPLGGGVGYNEQFF	TGTGCCAGCAGTTTAGGACCCCTTGGGGGAGGGGTTGGCTACAATGAGCAGTTCTTC
NA	TRBV7-9	TRBJ2-1	NA	CASSFNGYEQFF	TGTGCCAGCAGCTTTAATGGCTATGAGCAGTTCTTC
NA	TRBV27	TRBJ2-5	NA	CASSFRSPQETQYF	TGTGCCAGCAGTTTTCGGTCCCCCCAAGAGACCCAGTACTTC
few	TRBV5-6	TRBJ2-1	NA	CASSLWQNNEQFF	TGTGCCAGCAGCTTGTGGCAGAACAATGAGCAGTTCTTC
NA	TRBV5-6	TRBJ2-7	TRBD2	CASSAGLAGSSYEQYF	TGTGCCAGCAGCGCTGGACTAGCGGGAAGCTCCTACGAGCAGTACTTC
few	TRBV27	TRBJ1-5	NA	CASSLSPNQPQHF	TGTGCCAGCAGTTTATCGCCCAATCAGCCCCAGCATTTT
NA	TRBV9	TRBJ2-3	NA	CASSEGTTSTDTQYF	TGTGCCAGCAGCGAGGGGACAACTAGCACAGATACGCAGTATTTT
NA	TRBV5-1	TRBJ2-3	TRBD2	CASKTSGSWTDTQYF	TGCGCCAGCAAGACTAGCGGGAGTTGGACAGATACGCAGTATTTT
few	TRBV13	TRBJ2-3	TRBD1	CASSLDGQGFHTQYF	TGTGCCAGCAGCTTAGACGGACAGGGCTTTCATACGCAGTATTTT
NA	TRBV25-1	TRBJ2-1	NA	CASSEWTASYNEQFF	TGTGCCAGCAGTGAATGGACAGCCTCCTACAATGAGCAGTTCTTC
NA	TRBV7-3	TRBJ1-1	NA	CASSLNGGATEAFF	TGTGCCAGCAGCCTAAATGGGGGTGCGACTGAAGCTTTCTTT
few	TRBV6-1	TRBJ1-1	TRBD1	CASSEVYRGQPEAFF	TGTGCCAGCAGTGAAGTATACAGGGGGCAACCCGAAGCTTTCTTT
few	TRBV23-1	TRBJ2-6	NA	CASSPRPGANVLTF	TGCGCCAGCAGTCCTAGGCCTGGGGCCAACGTCCTGACTTTC
few	TRBV9	TRBJ1-2	TRBD1	CASSPRGQTLHYGYTF	TGTGCCAGCAGCCCTAGGGGACAGACACTTCACTATGGCTACACCTTC
few	TRBV23-1	TRBJ2-1	TRBD2	CASSQEVSGSVNEQFF	TGCGCCAGCAGCCAAGAGGTCAGCGGGAGTGTCAATGAGCAGTTCTTC
few	TRBV28	TRBJ2-7	TRBD1	CASSPTDRGAYEQYF	TGTGCCAGCAGTCCGACGGACAGGGGTGCCTACGAGCAGTACTTC
few	TRBV7-9	TRBJ2-4	NA	CASSLSTLAKNIQYF	TGTGCCAGCAGCTTGTCGACTCTGGCCAAAAACATTCAGTACTTC
few	TRBV4-1	TRBJ1-6	TRBD1	CASSHPRQGMNSPLHF	TGCGCCAGCAGCCACCCCCGACAGGGAATGAATTCACCCCTCCACTTT
NA	TRBV5-6	TRBJ2-1	NA	CASSLPMNEQFF	TGTGCCAGCAGCTTACCCATGAATGAGCAGTTCTTC
NA	TRBV6-6	TRBJ2-1	NA	CASSYGVSDNEQFF	TGTGCCAGCAGTTACGGAGTCAGCGACAATGAGCAGTTCTTC
NA	TRBV30	TRBJ1-5	NA	CAWSLGRGHQPQHF	TGTGCCTGGAGTCTGGGAAGGGGCCATCAGCCCCAGCATTTT
once	TRBV29-1	TRBJ2-1	NA	CSTKGGNEQFF	TGCAGCACTAAAGGCGGCAATGAGCAGTTCTTC
NA	TRBV11-2	TRBJ2-7	NA	CASSLVGGQVYEQYF	TGTGCCAGCAGCTTAGTGGGGGGCCAAGTCTACGAGCAGTACTTC
NA	TRBV7-9	TRBJ1-5	NA	CASSSTSDLGPQHF	TGTGCCAGCAGCTCAACATCCGACCTGGGGCCCCAGCATTTT
NA	TRBV7-2	TRBJ2-7	NA	CASSFYSSYEQYF	TGTGCCAGCAGCTTTTACAGTTCCTACGAGCAGTACTTC
NA	TRBV29-1	TRBJ2-7	NA	CSAASDGDLYYEQYF	TGCAGCGCAGCGTCGGACGGAGACTTGTACTACGAGCAGTACTTC
NA	TRBV4-3	TRBJ2-7	NA	CASSQDPGSPYEQYF	TGCGCCAGCAGCCAAGATCCAGGCTCTCCCTACGAGCAGTACTTC
few	TRBV27	TRBJ2-1	NA	CASSLRNSNEQFF	TGTGCCAGCAGTTTGCGAAACTCCAATGAGCAGTTCTTC
NA	TRBV18	TRBJ1-2	NA	CASSPPFGEANYGYTF	TGTGCCAGCTCACCACCGTTCGGGGAGGCTAACTATGGCTACACCTTC
NA	TRBV29-1	TRBJ2-7	NA	CSVAQGTTYEQYF	TGCAGCGTCGCGCAGGGGACCACCTACGAGCAGTACTTC
NA	TRBV6-5	TRBJ2-7	TRBD2	CASSYGAGAYEQYF	TGTGCCAGCAGTTACGGAGCGGGAGCCTACGAGCAGTACTTC
NA	TRBV30	TRBJ2-7	NA	CAWSALGGFDYEQYF	TGTGCCTGGAGCGCCCTGGGCGGGTTCGACTACGAGCAGTACTTC
NA	TRBV29-1	TRBJ2-6	NA	CSVRDAAGANVLTF	TGCAGCGTCCGTGACGCAGCTGGGGCCAACGTCCTGACTTTC
NA	TRBV4-1	TRBJ2-1	NA	CASSQGPGDYNEQFF	TGCGCCAGCAGCCAAGGACCGGGAGATTACAATGAGCAGTTCTTC
once	TRBV2	TRBJ1-2	NA	CASSENLAQGGSYTF	TGTGCCAGCAGTGAAAACCTCGCACAGGGTGGAAGCTACACCTTC
NA	TRBV5-1	TRBJ2-1	TRBD1	CASSSGQGLDEQFF	TGCGCCAGCAGCTCGGGACAGGGCCTCGATGAGCAGTTCTTC
NA	TRBV6-1	TRBJ2-3	TRBD2	CASRTGLAGTDTQYF	TGTGCCAGCAGAACGGGACTAGCGGGGACAGATACGCAGTATTTT
NA	TRBV6-5	TRBJ2-5	NA	CASSSLPLQETQYF	TGTGCCAGCAGTTCGTTGCCCTTACAAGAGACCCAGTACTTC
NA	TRBV27	TRBJ2-6	NA	CASSVSLLGANVLTF	TGTGCCAGCAGCGTCAGTTTGTTGGGGGCCAACGTCCTGACTTTC